This T cell receptor (beta chain) was sequenced during a study of blood T cell repertoires in COVID-19. Study context: Sites in the United States, Italy and Spain provided acute and convalescent COVID-19 samples. From T cells, B-cell-depleted T cells, or PBMCs came the material, which was cDNA or gDNA.

Authors' methods: The assay estimated nucleated cells by amplifying reference gene primers. Generated by immunoSEQ multiplex PCR, the TCRdb table keeps only in-frame clones and is missing some. From that table come the V and J calls and clone size; the DNA was used to work out D and trimming. This table has 200,000 to 300,000 clones, around 90% appearing once. Germline V lookup: CDR1 SGHKS, CDR2 YYEKEE (reference sequence). CDR3 size: 13 residues. Trimming pared 4 bases from V and 4 bases from J, leaving 11 bases between. Patients of the Seattle cohort, enrolled during active infection, were followed longitudinally.

The V call is TRBV5-5, the J call TRBJ1-2; tentative D call: TRBD1 (6 bases). The receptor's source is a man younger than 45 with COVID-19, enrolled during active disease. The sample comprised peripheral blood. The CDR3 loop is CASSGAGAYGYTF. The CDR3 nucleotides read TGTGCCAGCAGCGGGGCAGGGGCCTATGGCTACACCTTC. The full variable domain, in which reference TRBV5-5 and TRBJ1-2 provide the parts outside the CDR3, is DAGVTQSPTHLIKTRGQQVTLRCSPISGHKSVSWYQQVLGQGPQFIFQYYEKEERGRGNFPDRFSARQFPNYSSELNVNALLLGDSALYLCASSGAGAYGYTFGSGTRLTVV.